This TCR beta chain was identified in a study of OX40 agonist ivuxolimab in advanced cancers. Profiled with immunoSEQ multiplex PCR; TCRdb holds only in-frame clones, not every one. The data show over 80,000 clones, with more than 75% seen just once and about 4.5% held by the top ten. CDR1 and CDR2 (germline): SQVTM, ANQGSEA. CDR3 length equals 13 residues. Trimming shortened V by 3 bases and J by 4 bases, and 12 bases separated the two germline ends. The TCR sequence derives from an adult with an advanced solid tumor such as melanoma, head and neck, liver or kidney cancer. Specimen: CD4+ or CD8+ T cells sorted from blood, collected in a trial of the OX40 agonist ivuxolimab. The chain combines TRBV29-1 with TRBJ1-2; D unclear. The CDR3 DNA follows: TGCAGCGTTGAGGCAGAGAGTGGCTATGGCTACACCTTC. Translation: CSVEAESGYGYTF.